These T cell receptor beta chains were read from a single sample in a study of T cell responses to AZD1222 COVID-19 vaccine. Produced via immunoSEQ multiplex PCR; TCRdb's table is partial and in-frame only. Here the sample spans around 170,000 clones, about nine tenths being singletons. The starting material was peripheral blood, obtained on day 0 of AZD1222 vaccination. The receptor set was obtained from an adult in good health. Both conserved end residues are part of each CDR3. The D gene is left open where the match is weak. Clone size is not always given. Where it is, it says once, few, many or a class for expanded clones.

v_call,clone_size,d_call,j_call,cdr3_aa,cdr3_nt
TRBV19,.,.,TRBJ1-5,CASSKGIGQPQHF,TGTGCCAGTAGTAAGGGAATCGGTCAGCCCCAGCATTTT
TRBV6-5,.,TRBD2,TRBJ2-2,CASTNGGRAGELFF,TGTGCCAGCACTAATGGGGGGAGGGCCGGGGAGCTGTTTTTT
TRBV5-4,.,TRBD2,TRBJ2-5,CASSLDLAGEETQYF,TGTGCCAGCAGCTTGGATCTAGCGGGGGAAGAGACCCAGTACTTC
TRBV5-1,.,TRBD1,TRBJ2-7,CASSTRDRGREQYF,TGCGCCAGCAGCACCCGGGACAGGGGGCGGGAGCAGTACTTC
TRBV28,.,.,TRBJ1-4,CASSLRQGTSEKLFF,TGTGCCAGCAGTTTACGGCAGGGGACTTCGGAGAAACTGTTTTTT
TRBV9,.,TRBD2,TRBJ2-2,CASSVGERGNTGELFF,TGTGCCAGCAGCGTGGGGGAGCGGGGGAACACCGGGGAGCTGTTTTTT
TRBV10-3,.,.,TRBJ1-2,CAISVGENYGYTF,TGTGCCATCAGTGTTGGGGAAAACTATGGCTACACCTTC
TRBV2,.,.,TRBJ2-3,CASSDWPISTDTQYF,TGTGCCAGCAGTGATTGGCCGATTAGCACAGATACGCAGTATTTT
TRBV27,.,.,TRBJ2-7,CASSPGPLGTYEQYF,TGTGCCAGCAGCCCCGGGCCCCTGGGGACCTACGAGCAGTACTTC
TRBV20-1,.,.,TRBJ1-2,CSASKAGSRGRYGYTF,TGCAGTGCTAGTAAGGCAGGGAGCCGTGGGAGGTATGGCTACACCTTC
TRBV18,.,TRBD1,TRBJ1-2,CASSPLDRAAYGYTF,TGTGCCAGCTCACCCTTGGACAGGGCGGCCTATGGCTACACCTTC
TRBV2,.,.,TRBJ2-1,CASRHSGSSYNEQFF,TGTGCCAGCCGTCACTCGGGAAGCTCCTACAATGAGCAGTTCTTC
TRBV19,.,.,TRBJ1-5,CASSQGGNQPQHF,TGTGCCAGTAGCCAAGGAGGCAATCAGCCCCAGCATTTT
TRBV18,.,TRBD2,TRBJ2-1,CASSTGTRINEQFF,TGTGCCAGCTCAACCGGGACTAGGATCAATGAGCAGTTCTTC
TRBV30,.,.,TRBJ1-1,CAWSGLKAFF,TGTGCCTGGAGTGGATTGAAAGCTTTCTTT
TRBV28,.,.,TRBJ1-2,CASSFARSGYTF,TGTGCCAGCAGTTTCGCTAGGAGTGGCTACACCTTC
TRBV18,.,.,TRBJ1-1,CASSPPGRNTEAFF,TGTGCCAGCTCACCACCGGGAAGGAACACTGAAGCTTTCTTT
TRBV6-4,.,.,TRBJ2-3,CASRGPHSTDTQYF,TGTGCCAGCAGGGGCCCCCATAGCACAGATACGCAGTATTTT
TRBV18,.,.,TRBJ2-5,CASSQGGLQETQYF,TGTGCCAGCTCCCAGGGGGGATTACAAGAGACCCAGTACTTC
TRBV5-6,.,.,TRBJ1-2,CASSNEGRAYGYTF,TGTGCCAGCAGCAACGAGGGACGGGCATATGGCTACACCTTC
TRBV28,.,.,TRBJ1-5,CASSLGGGYSNQPQHF,TGTGCCAGCAGTTTGGGGGGAGGTTATAGCAATCAGCCCCAGCATTTT
TRBV5-1,.,.,TRBJ2-7,CASSLRPFYEQYF,TGCGCCAGCAGCTTGCGACCATTCTACGAGCAGTACTTC
TRBV6-2/TRBV6-3,.,TRBD1,TRBJ1-5,CASSWTGGSQHF,TGTGCCAGCAGTTGGACAGGGGGTTCCCAGCATTTT
TRBV18,.,.,TRBJ1-6,CASSQGNSPLHF,TGTGCCAGCTCCCAGGGGAATTCACCCCTCCACTTT
TRBV2,.,.,TRBJ1-3,CASTRDTSYSGNTIYF,TGTGCCAGCACTAGGGACACCTCTTACTCTGGAAACACCATATATTTT
TRBV7-8,.,.,TRBJ2-7,CASSTRGAQYF,TGTGCCAGCAGCACCCGAGGGGCGCAGTACTTC
TRBV11-2,few,.,TRBJ1-2,CASSLGAGEDYGYTF,TGTGCCAGCAGCTTAGGAGCAGGGGAGGACTATGGCTACACCTTC